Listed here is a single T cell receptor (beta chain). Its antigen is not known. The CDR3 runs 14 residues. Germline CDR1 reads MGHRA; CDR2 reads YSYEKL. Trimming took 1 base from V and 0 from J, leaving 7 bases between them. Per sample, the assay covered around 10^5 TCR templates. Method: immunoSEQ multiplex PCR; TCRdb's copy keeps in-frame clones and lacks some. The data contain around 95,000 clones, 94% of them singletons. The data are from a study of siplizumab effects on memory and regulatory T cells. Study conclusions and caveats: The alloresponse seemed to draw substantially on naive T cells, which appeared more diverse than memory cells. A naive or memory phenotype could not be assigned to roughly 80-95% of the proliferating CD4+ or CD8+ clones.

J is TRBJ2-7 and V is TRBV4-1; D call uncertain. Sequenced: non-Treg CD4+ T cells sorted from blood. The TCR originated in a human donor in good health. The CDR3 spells CASSQGDFSYEQYF. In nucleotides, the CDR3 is TGCGCCAGCAGCCAAGGGGATTTCTCCTACGAGCAGTACTTC.